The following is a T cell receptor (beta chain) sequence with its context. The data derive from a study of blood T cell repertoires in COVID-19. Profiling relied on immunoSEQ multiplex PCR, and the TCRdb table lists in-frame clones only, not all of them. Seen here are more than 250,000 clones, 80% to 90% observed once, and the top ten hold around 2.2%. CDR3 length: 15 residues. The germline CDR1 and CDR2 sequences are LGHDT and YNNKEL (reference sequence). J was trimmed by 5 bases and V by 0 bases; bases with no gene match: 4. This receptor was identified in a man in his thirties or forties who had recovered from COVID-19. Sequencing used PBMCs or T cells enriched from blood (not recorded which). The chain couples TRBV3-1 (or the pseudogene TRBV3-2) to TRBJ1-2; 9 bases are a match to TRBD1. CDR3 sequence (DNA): TGTGCCAGCAGCCAAGAAGGGGACAGGGATTATGGCTACACCTTC. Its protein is CASSQEGDRDYGYTF.